This TCR beta chain derives from a study of blood T cells in healthy people across ages. The study's findings and limits: Older individuals had lower TCR beta diversity per million T cells (the decline was roughly linear). Researchers report that TCR beta diversity correlated strongly with naive T cell percentage.

Germline assignment: CDR1 LGHNT and CDR2 FRNRAP. This CDR3 is 17 amino acids long. Trimming shortened V by 3 bases and J by 9 bases, and 24 bases separated the two germline ends. Notes on this clonotype: The antigen remains unidentified.

Primers used in a second PCR of about 6 to 11 cycles were a sample-barcoded 5' primer and a J-beta primer mix. A single record per CDR3 protein comes from TCRdb applying MiXCR to the 5' RACE reads. The sample contains some 1 million distinct CDR3 sequences, 40% to 50% of which appear only once. Source material: blood. This clonotype was sampled from a woman aged 60 to 75 in good health. This chain joins TRBV12-5 and TRBJ2-1, with D perhaps matching TRBD2 (6 bases). This CDR3 is CASGLRVWGRPGSEQFF. In nucleotides, the CDR3 is TGTGCTAGTGGTTTAAGGGTTTGGGGGAGGCCGGGGAGTGAGCAGTTCTTC.